This TCR beta chain was captured in a study of blood T cells in healthy people across ages. PCR was performed a second time for about 7 to 11 cycles using a sample-barcoded 5' primer and a J-beta primer mix. Via MiXCR, TCRdb re-called the 5' RACE reads, giving one row per CDR3 protein. Of almost 800,000 distinct CDR3 sequences detected, roughly 60% appear once; the ten largest clones hold approximately 21%. Germline loops: CDR1 SQVTM, CDR2 ANQGSEA. There are 13 residues in the CDR3. About this clonotype: A junction end diverges from the germline sequence, so it may reflect a read error.

The rearrangement links TRBV29-1 to TRBJ2-1; D is perhaps TRBD2 (5 bases). Sequencing was performed on blood. The TCR was taken from a man aged 30 to 39 in good health. CDR3 sequence reads: CSVGHGGYNEQFF. CDR3 nucleotide sequence: TGCAGCGTTGGACACGGAGGCTACAACGAGCAGTTCTTC.